This record covers a single T cell receptor (beta chain). No antigen is known for it. The junction differs from germline at one of its ends, possibly a read error. Disease lasting under 3 months, a NOSPECS grade of at least 4, and a Clinical Activity Score of at least 3 were features of the ophthalmopathy patients. In making diagnoses, clinical symptoms, serum thyroxine and TRAb, thyroid ultrasound and orbital computed tomography were all used. CDR1 is SGHTA and CDR2 is FQGNSA in the germline V gene. This CDR3 region has 12 residues. This specimen belongs to a study of T cells in Graves' hyperthyroidism and ophthalmopathy. Broader study findings: Most thyroid clonotypes expanded above 0.001 were also detected in blood.

Amplified TCR beta CDR3 regions derived from RNA transcripts. The HTBI primer set drove a first-round RT-PCR of the TCR CDR3. TCRdb recomputed calls from the multiplex PCR reads with MiXCR, one row per CDR3 protein. This table holds almost 500,000 distinct CDR3 sequences, about 20% found once. The clonotype originates from a woman in her seventies with Graves' ophthalmopathy. The chain uses TRBV7-2 and TRBJ2-5, with D unclear. Material: blood. CDR3: CASSLDRVRVNF. CDR3 coding DNA: TGTGCCAGCAGCTTAGACCGGGTTAGAGTTAACTTC. The whole variable domain, filled in from reference TRBV7-2 and TRBJ2-5, reads GAGVSQSPSNKVTEKGKDVELRCDPISGHTALYWYRQSLGQGLEFLIYFQGNSAPDKSGLPSDRFSAERTGGSVSTLTIQRTQQEDSAVYLCASSLDRVRVNFGPGTRLLVL.